Below are 26 T cell receptor beta chains sequenced from a single sample in a study of naive and memory T cell subsets. Treatment defined: skin biopsy from PPD injection site in Mantoux-positive individual. A UMI-containing oligonucleotide was joined by 3' ligation to the TCR cDNA template. The SP2 primer and nested alpha and beta constant region primers amplified ligated cDNA in four rounds. From the UMI-ligation and nested PCR reads, TCRdb called clonotypes with MiXCR, one entry per CDR3 protein. The table includes approximately 21,000 distinct CDR3 sequences, about 6.1% detected once. Sequencing used skin, obtained from a tuberculin skin test site. The receptor source for this set is an adult in good health.

This clonotype turned up a few times. The chain combines TRBV28 with TRBJ2-1, with 8 bases identical to TRBD2. V lost 5 bases to trimming and J lost 2 bases; unmatched junction nucleotides: 5. Germline V gives CDR1 MDHEN, CDR2 SYDVKM. The CDR3 covers 15 residues. The CDR3 sequence: CASSPGGRTYNEQFF. The DNA of the CDR3 is TGTGCCAGCAGTCCCGGCGGGAGGACCTACAATGAGCAGTTCTTC.

This clonotype has only a few counts. The chain couples TRBV19 to TRBJ2-3; D not resolved. V lost 8 bases, J lost 2 bases, and 11 bases lay in between. Germline V gene sequence: CDR1 LNHDA, CDR2 SQIVND (reference sequence). This CDR3 region has 13 residues. This CDR3 is CASRGSHTDTQYF. CDR3 coding DNA: TGTGCCAGTCGAGGTAGTCACACAGATACGCAGTATTTT.

This clonotype was counted at least ten times. This chain joins TRBV5-1 and TRBJ2-1, with 8 positions matching TRBD1. Germline values: CDR1 SGHRS, CDR2 YFSETQ. This CDR3 region has 15 residues. V was pared by 4 bases and J by 0 bases, with 3 bases of the junction left unmatched. This CDR3 reads CASSRTGISYNEQFF. Here the CDR3 DNA reads TGCGCCAGCAGCCGGACAGGGATCTCCTACAATGAGCAGTTCTTC.

This clonotype was picked up many times. This chain links TRBV29-1 with TRBJ2-1; the match to TRBD2 covers 8 bases. Germline CDR1 reads SQVTM; CDR2 reads ANQGSEA. CDR3 length: 11 amino acids. V shed 4 bases, J shed 14 bases, and the junction held 7 bases outside the gene matches. The CDR3 sequence: CSVGREGRKFF. The CDR3 DNA follows: TGCAGCGTTGGACGGGAGGGCCGGAAGTTCTTC.

The table lists this clonotype with many counts. V gene TRBV7-2 combines with J gene TRBJ2-5; 11 bases line up with TRBD2. Germline V gene data show CDR1 as SGHTA and CDR2 as FQGNSA. The CDR3 totals 16 residues. Germline trimming cut 5 bases from V and 1 base from J; bases unmatched to any gene: 6. DNA of the CDR3: TGTGCCAGCAGCCCAGTTAGCGGGAGGGGCCAAGAGACCCAGTACTTC. Amino acids: CASSPVSGRGQETQYF. Supplemented by reference TRBV7-2 and TRBJ2-5, the full variable domain reads GAGVSQSPSNKVTEKGKDVELRCDPISGHTALYWYRQSLGQGLEFLIYFQGNSAPDKSGLPSDRFSAERTGGSVSTLTIQRTQQEDSAVYLCASSPVSGRGQETQYFGPGTRLLVL.

This rearrangement joins TRBV6-1 to TRBJ2-7; tentatively, D is TRBD1 (7 bases). Between the trimmed V and J ends, which lost 7 bases and 4 bases, there was a span of 17 bases. This CDR3 has 14 residues. CDR1 is MNHNS and CDR2 is SASEGT in the germline V gene. CDR3 in amino acids: CASNNGGGTYEQYF. The CDR3 region has the DNA TGTGCCAGCAACAATGGAGGGGGCACTTACGAGCAGTACTTC.

As for this clonotype: The junction departs from the called germline gene at one end, perhaps through a read error. This chain joins TRBV6-2 or TRBV6-3 and TRBJ1-5; D is undetermined. Germline-derived CDR1 and CDR2 are MNHEY and SVGEGT. The CDR3 is made up of 14 amino acids. This chain's CDR3 is CASSLPGGNQPQNF. The CDR3 DNA is TGTGCCAGCAGTTTGCCCGGAGGCAATCAGCCCCAGAATTTT.

Many counts were recorded for this clonotype. V gene TRBV29-1 combines with J gene TRBJ2-7, with no clear D. V dropped 3 bases and J dropped 0 bases, with 15 bases sitting between them. The CDR3 spans 15 residues. Germline assignment: CDR1 SQVTM and CDR2 ANQGSEA. Here the CDR3 DNA reads TGCAGCGTTGATGTCCCAACGGTGAGCTCCTACGAGCAGTACTTC. Translating it yields CSVDVPTVSSYEQYF.

This clonotype was counted only a few times. This chain uses TRBV7-9 with TRBJ1-4, with 9 bases matching TRBD1. This CDR3 has 15 residues. With 6 bases clipped from V and 6 bases from J, the junction kept 8 bases outside the gene matches. Germline CDR1 and CDR2: SEHNR and FQNEAQ (reference sequence). CDR3 sequence: CASRTSGQGYEKLFF. The CDR3 nucleotides are TGTGCCAGCAGAACCTCGGGACAGGGATATGAAAAACTGTTTTTT. Variable domain in full (rest from reference TRBV7-9 and TRBJ1-4): DTGVSQNPRHKITKRGQNVTFRCDPISEHNRLYWYRQTLGQGPEFLTYFQNEAQLEKSRLLSDRFSAERPKGSFSTLEIQRTEQGDSAMYLCASRTSGQGYEKLFFGSGTQLSVL.

There are many counts of this clonotype. CDR3 loop: CATSRDQARSGTTDTQYF. In DNA form, the CDR3 reads TGTGCCACCAGCAGAGATCAAGCGAGGAGCGGGACTACTGATACGCAGTATTTT. The V call is TRBV15, the J call TRBJ2-3, with 7 bases lining up with TRBD2. J lost 6 bases, V lost 0 bases, and 15 bases had no gene match. This CDR3 has 18 residues. Germline V gene lookup returns CDR1 LNHNV and CDR2 YYDKDF (reference sequence). Variable domain in full (rest from reference TRBV15 and TRBJ2-3): DAMVIQNPRYQVTQFGKPVTLSCSQTLNHNVMYWYQQKSSQAPKLLFHYYDKDFNNEADTPDNFQSRRPNTSFCFLDIRSPGLGDTAMYLCATSRDQARSGTTDTQYFGPGTRLTVL.

Many counts were recorded for this clonotype. The rearrangement links TRBV7-2 to TRBJ2-7; D may correspond to TRBD1 or TRBD2 (5 bases each). The germline V gene encodes CDR1 SGHTA and CDR2 FQGNSA. This CDR3 is 14 amino acids long. V gave up 4 bases and J gave up 2 bases, with 12 bases separating them. CDR3 sequence: CASSSRTGPYEQYF. CDR3 DNA: TGTGCCAGCAGCTCGCGGACGGGGCCCTACGAGCAGTACTTC.

V gene TRBV5-6 combines with J gene TRBJ2-5; 9 positions agree with TRBD2. The CDR3 has 14 amino acids. Germline CDR1 SGHDT, CDR2 YYEEEE. V lost 4 bases and J lost 7; bases outside the gene matches: 8. The CDR3: CASSLPAGGRTQYF. CDR3 nucleotides: TGTGCCAGCAGCCTACCGGCGGGAGGGCGGACCCAGTACTTC. Complete variable domain (other parts from reference TRBV5-6 and TRBJ2-5): DAGVTQSPTHLIKTRGQQVTLRCSPKSGHDTVSWYQQALGQGPQFIFQYYEEEERQRGNFPDRFSGHQFPNYSSELNVNALLLGDSALYLCASSLPAGGRTQYFGPGTRLLVL.

This clonotype was observed at least ten times. The chain employs TRBV3-1 and TRBJ1-1; D remains ambiguous. Trimming cost V 2 bases and J 7 bases, with 11 bases left between them. The CDR3 extends over 13 amino acids. Germline V gene lookup returns CDR1 LGHDT and CDR2 YNNKEL (reference sequence). CDR3 sequence reads: CASSQNAEGEAFF. CDR3 sequence (DNA): TGTGCCAGCAGCCAAAACGCTGAAGGTGAAGCTTTCTTT. The whole variable domain, remainder taken from reference TRBV3-1 and TRBJ1-1, is DTAVSQTPKYLVTQMGNDKSIKCEQNLGHDTMYWYKQDSKKFLKIMFSYNNKELIINETVPNRFSPKSPDKAHLNLHINSLELGDSAVYFCASSQNAEGEAFFGQGTRLTVV.

Ten or more counts support this clonotype. CDR3 sequence: CATSRDRGSSPYEQYF. CDR3 sequence (DNA): TGTGCCACCAGCAGAGATCGAGGCAGCTCGCCCTACGAGCAGTACTTC. The chain couples TRBV15 to TRBJ2-7; no reliable D call. Trimming cost V 0 bases and J 2 bases, with 14 bases left between them. Germline lookup yields CDR1 LNHNV and CDR2 YYDKDF (reference sequence). This CDR3 spans 16 amino acids.

This clonotype occurred many times. This sequence joins TRBV7-9 and TRBJ2-1, with 9 bases aligning to TRBD2. Trimming took 8 bases from V and 3 from J; bases not matched to a gene: 14. This CDR3 has 17 amino acids. Germline V gene lookup returns CDR1 SEHNR and CDR2 FQNEAQ (reference sequence). The CDR3 sequence is CASGGGERLAVYNEQFF. The CDR3 DNA sequence: TGTGCCAGCGGGGGTGGGGAAAGACTAGCGGTCTACAATGAGCAGTTCTTC.

Comments on this clonotype: This may come from a read error, since a much larger clone is one base off. The chain combines TRBV16 with TRBJ1-4; D remains ambiguous. In germline, CDR1 is KGHSY, CDR2 FQNENV. The CDR3 length is 14 residues. The V end lost 8 bases, the J end lost 3 bases, and 13 bases lay between the germline ends. This chain's CDR3 is CASGDILSNEKLFF. The CDR3 DNA sequence: TGTGCCAGCGGCGATATCCTCTCTAATGAAAAACTGTTTTTT.

This clonotype was counted many times. V usage is TRBV6-1 and J usage is TRBJ2-3, with 10 bases that match TRBD2. Germline lookup yields CDR1 MNHNS and CDR2 SASEGT. The CDR3 has 16 amino acids. Unmatched junction bases numbered 10, after V lost 8 bases and J lost 2 bases. The CDR3 DNA sequence: TGTGCCAGCTTACGTCGGACTAGCGGATACACAGATACGCAGTATTTT. This codes for CASLRRTSGYTDTQYF.

Many counts were recorded for this clonotype. This chain uses TRBV20-1 with TRBJ2-3; D unclear. Trimming removed 0 bases at V and 3 bases at J, with 13 bases between. This CDR3 has 15 residues. The germline V gene encodes CDR1 DFQATT and CDR2 SNEGSKA (reference sequence). The CDR3 nucleotides are TGCAGTGCTAGAGATGGATTCGGCCGAACAGATACGCAGTATTTT. It encodes CSARDGFGRTDTQYF.

This clonotype was seen repeatedly, ten times or more. The chain employs TRBV19 and TRBJ2-2; D ambiguous. V was clipped by 7 bases and J by 1 base, with 10 bases between them. The CDR3 covers 14 residues. The V gene's germline CDR1 is LNHDA and CDR2 SQIVND (reference sequence). CDR3 coding DNA: TGTGCCAGTAACGGTCACAGGAACACCGGGGAGCTGTTTTTT. As protein: CASNGHRNTGELFF.

This clonotype was found many times. The chain is built from TRBV7-9 and TRBJ2-3, with TRBD2 matching 12 bases. J gave up 1 base and V 5 bases, and 4 bases lay outside the gene matches. CDR3 length equals 16 residues. The germline CDR1 and CDR2 sequences are SEHNR and FQNEAQ (reference sequence). DNA of the CDR3: TGTGCCAGCAGCCAGACTAGCGGGAGCGGCACAGATACGCAGTATTTT. Translated: CASSQTSGSGTDTQYF.

This clonotype was observed at least ten times. The V gene is TRBV28, the J gene TRBJ1-3; 7 bases align to TRBD1. With V trimmed by 4 bases and J by 6 bases, 12 bases remained unmatched. The V gene's germline CDR1 is MDHEN and CDR2 SYDVKM. The CDR3 length is 16 residues. Written as DNA, the CDR3 is TGTGCCAGCAGTTCTGGACAGGCTCGCGATGAAAACACCATATATTTT. This sequence encodes CASSSGQARDENTIYF. The full variable domain, its missing parts supplied by reference TRBV28 and TRBJ1-3, is DVKVTQSSRYLVKRTGEKVFLECVQDMDHENMFWYRQDPGLGLRLIYFSYDVKMKEKGDIPEGYSVSREKKERFSLILESASTNQTSMYLCASSSGQARDENTIYFGEGSWLTVV.

This clonotype was seen repeatedly, ten times or more. The chain is built from TRBV7-8 and TRBJ2-6; D may match TRBD1 or TRBD2 (6 bases each). Germline loops: CDR1 SGHVS, CDR2 FQNEAQ. There are 17 residues in the CDR3. The V gene lost 1 base and the J gene lost 2 bases, with 12 bases spanning the gap. The CDR3 DNA sequence: TGTGCCAGCAGCTTAGGAGGGGGGAGCGCTGGGGCCAACGTCCTGACTTTC. It encodes CASSLGGGSAGANVLTF.

CDR3 nucleotides: TGTGCCACCAGTGATTTGACTAGCGGAGCAGATACGCAGTATTTT. It yields the protein CATSDLTSGADTQYF. The chain links TRBV24-1 to TRBJ2-3, with 8 nucleotides matching TRBD2. The CDR3 consists of 15 residues. Germline V gives CDR1 KGHDR, CDR2 SFDVKD. The V and J ends lost 0 bases and 4 bases, in that order; junction bases with no gene match: 2.

This clonotype was counted ten times or more. The rearrangement links TRBV2 to TRBJ2-7; 7 nucleotides align to TRBD1. The germline V gene has CDR1 SNHLY and CDR2 FYNNEI. The CDR3 totals 14 residues. V lost 8 bases and J lost 0; bases outside the gene matches: 7. The CDR3 region is CASYRAGGSYEQYF. CDR3 in DNA: TGTGCCAGCTATCGGGCAGGGGGCTCCTACGAGCAGTACTTC.

This clonotype was counted many times. The J gene is TRBJ2-2, the V gene TRBV29-1; D remains unclear. The CDR3 extends over 12 amino acids. With 4 bases removed from V and 5 bases from J, the gap between germline ends came to 8 bases. The germline V gene encodes CDR1 SQVTM and CDR2 ANQGSEA. The CDR3 DNA follows: TGCAGCGTTGCTTGGATGACCGGGGAGCTGTTTTTT. Translation gives CSVAWMTGELFF.

In regard to this clonotype: This sequence may be a read error, since a much larger clone differs from it by one base. The J gene is TRBJ2-6, the V gene TRBV25-1, with 8 bases identical to TRBD1. The CDR3 loop spans 17 amino acids. Germline CDR1 MGHDK, CDR2 SYGVNS. Here the CDR3 reads CASSNRGWSSGVNVLTF. CDR3 bases: TGTGCCAGCAGTAACAGGGGGTGGAGCTCTGGGGTCAACGTCCTGACTTTC. The whole variable domain, remainder taken from reference TRBV25-1 and TRBJ2-6, is EADIYQTPRYLVIGTGKKITLECSQTMGHDKMYWYQQDPGMELHLIHYSYGVNSTEKGDLSSESTVSRIRTEHFPLTLESARPSHTSQYLCASSNRGWSSGVNVLTFGAGSRLTVL.